This is a list of T cell receptor beta chains from one sample in a study of blood T cell repertoires in COVID-19. Profiled with immunoSEQ multiplex PCR; TCRdb holds only in-frame clones, not every one. The data show about 140,000 clones, with about 90% seen just once and 11% held by the top ten. Sequencing was performed on PBMCs or T cells enriched from blood (not recorded which). Source of these receptors: a man in his 60s who had recovered from COVID-19. Both conserved end residues are part of each CDR3. Fields, in order: J gene, V gene, clone size, D gene, CDR3 protein, CDR3 DNA. The D gene is left open where the match is weak. Size tells how often a clone was seen (once, few, many) or the class of an expanded clone, and some rows leave it out.

TRBJ2-7 TRBV5-1 - - CASSAEGTEEQYF TGCGCCAGCAGCGCGGAGGGAACAGAAGAGCAGTACTTC
TRBJ2-7 TRBV7-2 - - CASSPVGRTSYEQYF TGTGCCAGCAGCCCAGTGGGCAGAACCTCCTACGAGCAGTACTTC
TRBJ1-5 TRBV5-1 - TRBD1 CASSYSGDRNQPQHF TGCGCCAGCAGCTACTCGGGGGACAGGAATCAGCCCCAGCATTTT
TRBJ2-1 TRBV7-9 - - CASSASGTLNEQFF TGTGCCAGCAGCGCGTCCGGGACACTCAATGAGCAGTTCTTC
TRBJ2-7 TRBV4-2 - TRBD2 CASSQQLGLEGSKYF TGTGCCAGCAGCCAACAACTAGGACTAGAAGGATCGAAGTACTTC
TRBJ1-3 TRBV7-8 once - CASSPQAGNTIYF TGTGCCAGCAGCCCACAGGCTGGAAACACCATATATTTT
TRBJ1-5 TRBV10-3 - TRBD1 CAVSGGHQPQHF TGTGCCGTCTCAGGGGGACATCAGCCCCAGCATTTT
TRBJ2-3 TRBV4-1 - - CASSQEEADTQYF TGCGCCAGCAGCCAAGAGGAGGCAGATACGCAGTATTTT
TRBJ2-3 TRBV27 - - CASSWRDHTDTQYF TGTGCCAGCAGTTGGCGGGACCACACAGATACGCAGTATTTT
TRBJ1-2 TRBV10-3 - - CAISPLGHGYTF TGTGCCATCAGTCCCCTGGGGCATGGCTACACCTTC
TRBJ2-5 TRBV6-5 - - CASSYWPSETQYF TGTGCCAGCAGTTACTGGCCGTCGGAGACCCAGTACTTC
TRBJ2-2 TRBV5-1 - - CASSFELTNTGELFF TGCGCCAGCAGCTTCGAGCTTACGAACACCGGGGAGCTGTTTTTT
TRBJ2-7 TRBV2 few - CASERRKYEASYEQYF TGTGCCAGCGAAAGGCGGAAGTACGAGGCCTCCTACGAGCAGTACTTC
TRBJ1-6 TRBV3-1/TRBV3-2 - TRBD1 CASSQLDRGSPLHF TGTGCCAGCAGCCAATTGGACAGGGGTTCACCCCTCCACTTT
TRBJ1-5 TRBV30 - TRBD1 CAWSGRQGDHQPQHF TGTGCCTGGAGTGGCCGGCAGGGGGACCATCAGCCCCAGCATTTT
TRBJ2-1 TRBV6-4 - TRBD1 CASSNRDRGVNEQFF TGTGCCAGCAGTAACCGGGACAGGGGGGTTAATGAGCAGTTCTTC
TRBJ2-3 TRBV27 - TRBD2 CASSRSGSRVDTQYF TGTGCCAGCAGTCGGAGCGGGAGTAGGGTAGATACGCAGTATTTT
TRBJ2-2 TRBV19 once - CASSIVSVNTGELFF TGTGCCAGTAGTATTGTCAGCGTGAACACCGGGGAGCTGTTTTTT
TRBJ1-1 TRBV6-6 - - CASSSRSGGNTEAFF TGTGCCAGCAGTTCCCGTTCGGGGGGGAACACTGAAGCTTTCTTT
TRBJ2-1 TRBV28 - - CASSLSGGSYNEQFF TGTGCCAGCAGTTTGTCCGGAGGCTCCTACAATGAGCAGTTCTTC
TRBJ2-5 TRBV18 - TRBD2 CASSPLPAGGTETQYF TGTGCCAGCTCACCACTTCCTGCGGGGGGAACAGAGACCCAGTACTTC
TRBJ1-2 TRBV19 once TRBD1 CASSNTGADGYTF TGTGCCAGTAGTAACACAGGGGCTGATGGCTACACCTTC
TRBJ1-4 TRBV7-9 - TRBD1 CASSKGAPDEKLFF TGTGCCAGCAGCAAGGGGGCGCCCGATGAAAAACTGTTTTTT
TRBJ1-5 TRBV18 - - CASQRAGQPQHF TGTGCCAGCCAGAGGGCTGGACAGCCCCAGCATTTT
TRBJ1-5 TRBV7-9 - - CASSLWGDQPQHF TGTGCCAGCAGCTTATGGGGGGACCAGCCCCAGCATTTT
TRBJ2-2 TRBV4-2 - - CASSLGAGNTGELFF TGTGCCAGCAGCCTGGGGGCAGGAAACACCGGGGAGCTGTTTTTT
TRBJ2-5 TRBV19 - TRBD2 CASSIGGGGVETQYF TGTGCCAGTAGTATAGGTGGGGGAGGGGTAGAGACCCAGTACTTC
TRBJ1-2 TRBV5-4 - - CASSLKSNYGYTF TGTGCCAGCAGCTTGAAATCAAACTATGGCTACACCTTC
TRBJ1-2 TRBV30 few - CAQINYGYTF TGTGCCCAAATTAACTATGGCTACACCTTC
TRBJ2-3 TRBV7-2 - - CASSLASRNTQYF TGTGCCAGCAGCTTAGCGTCGCGGAATACGCAGTATTTT
TRBJ2-5 TRBV10-3 - - CAISNGGEETQYF TGTGCCATCAGTAATGGAGGAGAAGAGACCCAGTACTTC
TRBJ2-1 TRBV7-2 - TRBD2 CASSLAGTSGSRFGNEQFF TGTGCCAGCAGCTTAGCCGGGACTAGCGGGAGTCGGTTTGGCAATGAGCAGTTCTTC
TRBJ2-1 TRBV24-1 - TRBD1 CATSPGTGRDPQFF TGTGCCACCAGCCCAGGGACAGGCCGAGACCCGCAGTTCTTC
TRBJ2-2 TRBV6-5 - TRBD2 CASSPRLAPPGELFF TGTGCCAGCAGCCCCCGACTAGCCCCCCCCGGGGAGCTGTTTTTT
TRBJ2-2 TRBV28 - TRBD1 CASSWTGGELFF TGTGCCAGCAGTTGGACAGGGGGGGAGCTGTTTTTT
TRBJ2-7 TRBV5-4 - - CASSPQGSSEQYF TGTGCCAGCAGCCCACAGGGTTCGAGCGAGCAGTACTTC